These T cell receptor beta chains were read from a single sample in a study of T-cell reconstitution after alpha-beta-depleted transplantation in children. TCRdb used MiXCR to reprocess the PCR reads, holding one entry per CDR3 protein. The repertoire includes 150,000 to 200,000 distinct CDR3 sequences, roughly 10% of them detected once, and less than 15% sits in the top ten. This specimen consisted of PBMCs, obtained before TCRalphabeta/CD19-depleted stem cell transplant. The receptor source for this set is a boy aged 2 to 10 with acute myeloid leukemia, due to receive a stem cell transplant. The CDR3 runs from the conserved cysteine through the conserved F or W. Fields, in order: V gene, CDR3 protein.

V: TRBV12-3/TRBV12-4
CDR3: CASSFGGSGYEQFF

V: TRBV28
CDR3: CASSFLDRDHEQYF

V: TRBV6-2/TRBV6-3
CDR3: CASRGRRTNLQETQYF

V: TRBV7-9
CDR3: CASCPGQGSYNEQFF

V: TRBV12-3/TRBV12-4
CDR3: CASSPTNFYEQYF

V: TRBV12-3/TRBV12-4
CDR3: CASSLPPRGNTIYF

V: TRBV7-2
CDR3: CASTPSGYGYTF

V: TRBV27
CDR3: CASSLTSSYEQYF

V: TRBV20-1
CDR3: CSASRSYRGQDEQFF

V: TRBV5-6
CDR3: CASSLPNYGYTF

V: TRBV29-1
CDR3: CSVERGQRETQYF

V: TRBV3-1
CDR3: CASSQVPNEQFF

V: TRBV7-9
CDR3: CASSYLGQGSGYTF

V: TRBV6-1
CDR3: CASSETPGSSGYTF

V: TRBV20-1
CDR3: CSARPGTVQPYNEQFF

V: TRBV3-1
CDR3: CASSHSTDTQYF

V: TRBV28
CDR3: CASSLWDRGKSTDTQYF

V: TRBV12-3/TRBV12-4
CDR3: CASSSVRVEKLFF

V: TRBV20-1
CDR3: CSAMGTDTQYF

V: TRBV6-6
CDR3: CASIPGQGGGYTF

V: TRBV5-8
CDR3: CARSKTGMNTEAFF

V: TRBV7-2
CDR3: CASSLEASDNEQFF

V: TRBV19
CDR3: CATRRATEAFF

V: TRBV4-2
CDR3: CASSQNRGGNAEAFF

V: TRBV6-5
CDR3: CASSYRGSNYGYTF

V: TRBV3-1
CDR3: CASSLGAGNQPQHF

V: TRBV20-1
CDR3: CSASSSEAGPDTQYF

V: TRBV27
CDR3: CASRLAGGVLNEQFF

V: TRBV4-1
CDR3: CASSQPTGTSGSIEQFF

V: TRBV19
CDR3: CASSMWLAGGSYNEQFF

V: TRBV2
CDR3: CASTGTSGITGELFF

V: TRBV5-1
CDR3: CASSPPDRGNEKLFF

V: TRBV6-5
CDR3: CASSYSIPGATTEAFF

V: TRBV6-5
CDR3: CASSYSRGRDDHGYTF

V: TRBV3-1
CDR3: CASSQGGPGGTQYF

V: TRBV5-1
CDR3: CASTLGGTDTQYF

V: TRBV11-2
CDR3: CASSLDWTGGGSPLHF

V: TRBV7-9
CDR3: CASSLVEGPTYEQYF

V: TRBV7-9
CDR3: CASSPPSPKSPLHF

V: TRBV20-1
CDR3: CSATSRDSDYEQYF

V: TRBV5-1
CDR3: CASSTRQGGNTEAFF

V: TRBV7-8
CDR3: CASSLGDSLNEQFF

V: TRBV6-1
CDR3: CASRTRGGVVNQPQHF

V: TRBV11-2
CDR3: CASSRAITPSGRTYEQYF

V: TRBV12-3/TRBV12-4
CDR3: CASSITSQETQYF

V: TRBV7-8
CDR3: CASSLDRVLNQPQHF

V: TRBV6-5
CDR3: CASSFDRRGNQPQHF

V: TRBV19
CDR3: CASWDRVNYGYTF